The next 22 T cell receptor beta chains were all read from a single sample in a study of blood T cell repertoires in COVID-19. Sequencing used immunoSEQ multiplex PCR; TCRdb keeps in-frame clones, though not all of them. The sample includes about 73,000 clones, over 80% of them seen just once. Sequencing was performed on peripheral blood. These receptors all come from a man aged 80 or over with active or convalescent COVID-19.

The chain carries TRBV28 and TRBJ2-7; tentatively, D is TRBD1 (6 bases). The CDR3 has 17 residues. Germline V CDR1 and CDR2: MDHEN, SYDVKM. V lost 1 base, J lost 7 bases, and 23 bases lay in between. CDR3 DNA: TGTGCCAGCAGTTTATATAGTGGGGGCGCTTGGGTTCCGGAGCAGTACTTC. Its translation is CASSLYSGGAWVPEQYF.

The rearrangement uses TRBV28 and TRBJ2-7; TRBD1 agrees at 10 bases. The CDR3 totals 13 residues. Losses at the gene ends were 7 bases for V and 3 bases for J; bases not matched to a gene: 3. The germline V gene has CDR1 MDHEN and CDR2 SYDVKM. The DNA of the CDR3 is TGTGCCAGCAACCGGGACAGGGGCTACGAGCAGTACTTC. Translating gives CASNRDRGYEQYF.

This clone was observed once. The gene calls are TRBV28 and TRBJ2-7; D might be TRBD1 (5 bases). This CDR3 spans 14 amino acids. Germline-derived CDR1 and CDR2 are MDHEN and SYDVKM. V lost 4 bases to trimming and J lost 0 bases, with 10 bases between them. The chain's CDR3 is CASSSGRVSYEQYF. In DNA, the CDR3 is TGTGCCAGCAGTTCTGGCAGGGTCTCCTACGAGCAGTACTTC.

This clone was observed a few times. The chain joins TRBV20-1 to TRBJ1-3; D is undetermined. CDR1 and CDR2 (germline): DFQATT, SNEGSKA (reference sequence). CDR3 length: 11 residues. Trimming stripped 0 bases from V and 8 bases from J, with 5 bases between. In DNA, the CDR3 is TGCAGTGCTAGAGATGGGCACACCATATATTTT. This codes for CSARDGHTIYF.

For the CDR3, the DNA is TGTGCCAGTAGCACAGGGACTAGCGGGGGATTCGGGGAGCTGTTTTTT. It is translated as CASSTGTSGGFGELFF. The rearrangement uses TRBV19 and TRBJ2-2; 14 nucleotides match TRBD2. The CDR3 totals 16 residues. The germline V gene has CDR1 LNHDA and CDR2 SQIVND (reference sequence). J was trimmed by 7 bases and V by 6 bases; bases with no gene match: 7.

The CDR3 region is CASSFNRGAETQYF. As DNA, the CDR3 is TGCGCCAGCAGCTTTAACAGGGGCGCGGAGACCCAGTACTTC. The chain joins TRBV5-1 to TRBJ2-5, with TRBD1 identical over 7 bases. V lost 2 bases, J lost 5 bases, and 6 bases stayed unmatched. The CDR3 is made up of 14 amino acids. Germline values: CDR1 SGHRS, CDR2 YFSETQ.

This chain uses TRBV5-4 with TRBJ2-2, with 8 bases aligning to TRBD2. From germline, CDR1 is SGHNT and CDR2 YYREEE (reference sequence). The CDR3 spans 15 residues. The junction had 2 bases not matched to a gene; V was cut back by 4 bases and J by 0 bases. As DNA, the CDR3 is TGTGCCAGCAGCGTTAGCGGGGCGAACACCGGGGAGCTGTTTTTT. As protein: CASSVSGANTGELFF.

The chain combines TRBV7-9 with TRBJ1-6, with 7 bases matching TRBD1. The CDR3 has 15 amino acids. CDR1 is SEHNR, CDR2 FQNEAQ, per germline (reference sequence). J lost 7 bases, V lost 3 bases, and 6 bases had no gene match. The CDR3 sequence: CASSFGTATNSPLHF. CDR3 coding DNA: TGTGCCAGCAGCTTTGGGACAGCCACAAATTCACCCCTCCACTTT.

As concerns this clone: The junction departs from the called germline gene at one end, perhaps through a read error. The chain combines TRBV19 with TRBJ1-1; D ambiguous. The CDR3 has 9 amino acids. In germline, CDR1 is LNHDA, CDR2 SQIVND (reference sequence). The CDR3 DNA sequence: TGCCCCCGGGACACTGAAGCTTTCTTT. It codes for CPRDTEAFF.

The CDR3 nucleotides read TGCGCCAGCAGCCAAGATCTTGGAGGGAGCACTGAAGCTTTCTTT. Its translation is CASSQDLGGSTEAFF. The J gene is TRBJ1-1, the V gene TRBV4-3; D ambiguous. Germline V gene lookup returns CDR1 LGHNA and CDR2 YSLEER. Trimming shortened V by 0 bases and J by 4 bases, and 12 bases separated the two germline ends. CDR3 length equals 15 residues.

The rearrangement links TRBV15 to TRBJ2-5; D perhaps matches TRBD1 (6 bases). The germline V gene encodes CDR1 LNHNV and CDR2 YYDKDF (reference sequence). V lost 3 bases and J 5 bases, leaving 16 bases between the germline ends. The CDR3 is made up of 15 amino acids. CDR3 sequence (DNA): TGTGCCACCAGCAGGGCTACAGGGTGGTGGGAGACCCAGTACTTC. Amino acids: CATSRATGWWETQYF.

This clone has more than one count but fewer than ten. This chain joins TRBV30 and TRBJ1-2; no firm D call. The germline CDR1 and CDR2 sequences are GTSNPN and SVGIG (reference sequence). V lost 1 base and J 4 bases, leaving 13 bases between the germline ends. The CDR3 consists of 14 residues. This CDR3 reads CAWSASLPVYGYTF. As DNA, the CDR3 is TGTGCCTGGAGTGCCTCCCTGCCAGTCTATGGCTACACCTTC. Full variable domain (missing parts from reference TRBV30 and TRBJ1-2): SQTIHQWPATLVQPVGSPLSLECTVEGTSNPNLYWYRQAAGRGLQLLFYSVGIGQISSEVPQNLSASRPQDRQFILSSKKLLLSDSGFYLCAWSASLPVYGYTFGSGTRLTVV.

The chain's CDR3 is CASSLSQDNSPLHF. CDR3 bases: TGTGCCAGCAGCTTATCCCAGGATAATTCACCCCTCCACTTT. The chain combines TRBV5-5 with TRBJ1-6; D is undetermined. The CDR3 length is 14 residues. Trimming pared 2 bases from V and 5 bases from J, leaving 8 bases between. The germline V gene has CDR1 SGHKS and CDR2 YYEKEE (reference sequence).

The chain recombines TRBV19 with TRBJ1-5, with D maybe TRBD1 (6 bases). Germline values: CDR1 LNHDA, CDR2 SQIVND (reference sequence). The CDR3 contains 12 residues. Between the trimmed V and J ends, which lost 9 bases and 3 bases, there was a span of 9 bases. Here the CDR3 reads CASGQFNQPQHF. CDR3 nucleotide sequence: TGTGCCAGCGGACAGTTCAATCAGCCCCAGCATTTT.

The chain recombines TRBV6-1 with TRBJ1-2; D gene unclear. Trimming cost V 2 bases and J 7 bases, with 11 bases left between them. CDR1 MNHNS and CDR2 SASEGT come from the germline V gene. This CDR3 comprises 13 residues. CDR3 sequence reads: CASSEFLVVGYTF. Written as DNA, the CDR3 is TGTGCCAGCAGTGAATTTCTAGTGGTTGGCTACACCTTC.

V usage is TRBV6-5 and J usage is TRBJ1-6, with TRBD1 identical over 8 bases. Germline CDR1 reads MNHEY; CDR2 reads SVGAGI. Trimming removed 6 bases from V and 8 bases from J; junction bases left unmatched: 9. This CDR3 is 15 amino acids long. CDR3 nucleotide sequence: TGTGCCAGCAGGATCAACAGGGGGTTGGATTCACCCCTCCACTTT. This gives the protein CASRINRGLDSPLHF.

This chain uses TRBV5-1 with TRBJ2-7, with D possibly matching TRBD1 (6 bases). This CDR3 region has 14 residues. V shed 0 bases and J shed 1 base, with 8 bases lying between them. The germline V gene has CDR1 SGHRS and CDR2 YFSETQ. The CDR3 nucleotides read TGCGCCAGCAGCTTGGAGGGACATTCCTACGAGCAGTACTTC. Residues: CASSLEGHSYEQYF.

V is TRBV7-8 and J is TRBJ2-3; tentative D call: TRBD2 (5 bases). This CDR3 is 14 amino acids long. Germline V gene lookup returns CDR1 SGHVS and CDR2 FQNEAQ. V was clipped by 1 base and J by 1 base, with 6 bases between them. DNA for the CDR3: TGTGCCAGCAGCTTAGGAGGGCGCACAGATACGCAGTATTTT. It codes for CASSLGGRTDTQYF.

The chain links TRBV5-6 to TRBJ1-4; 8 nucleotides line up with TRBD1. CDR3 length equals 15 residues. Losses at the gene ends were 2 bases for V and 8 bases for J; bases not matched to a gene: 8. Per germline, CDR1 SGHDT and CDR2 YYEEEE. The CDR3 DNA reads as TGTGCCAGCAGCTTTAATGGACAGGGCCAGGAAAAACTGTTTTTT. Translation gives CASSFNGQGQEKLFF.

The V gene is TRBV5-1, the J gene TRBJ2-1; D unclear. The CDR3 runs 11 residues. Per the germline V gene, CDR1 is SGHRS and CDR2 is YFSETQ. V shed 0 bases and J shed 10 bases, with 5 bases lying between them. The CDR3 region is CASSLGVEQFF. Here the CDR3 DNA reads TGCGCCAGCAGCTTGGGAGTGGAGCAGTTCTTC.

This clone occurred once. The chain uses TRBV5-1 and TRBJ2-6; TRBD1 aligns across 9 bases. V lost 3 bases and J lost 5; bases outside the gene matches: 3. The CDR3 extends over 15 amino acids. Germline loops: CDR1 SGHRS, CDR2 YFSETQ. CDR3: CASSWGTGRANVLTF. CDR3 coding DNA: TGCGCCAGCAGCTGGGGGACAGGGAGGGCCAACGTCCTGACTTTC. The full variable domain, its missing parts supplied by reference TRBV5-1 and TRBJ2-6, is KAGVTQTPRYLIKTRGQQVTLSCSPISGHRSVSWYQQTPGQGLQFLFEYFSETQRNKGNFPGRFSGRQFSNSRSEMNVSTLELGDSALYLCASSWGTGRANVLTFGAGSRLTVL.

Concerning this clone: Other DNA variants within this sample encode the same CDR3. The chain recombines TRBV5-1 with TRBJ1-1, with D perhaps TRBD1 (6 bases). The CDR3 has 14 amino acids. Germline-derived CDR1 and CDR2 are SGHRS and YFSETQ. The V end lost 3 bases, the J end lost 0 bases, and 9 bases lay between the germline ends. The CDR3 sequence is CASSSGQMNTEAFF. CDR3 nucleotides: TGCGCCAGCAGCTCCGGACAGATGAACACTGAAGCTTTCTTT.